The 22 T cell receptor beta chains below all came from one sample that was sequenced in a study of vaccination effects on CD4 cells after COVID-19. After expansion with viral peptide pools in the ViraFEST assay, antigen-specific CD4+ T cells were sequenced. Following 10 days of culture, CD4+ T cells were isolated. Nucleocapsid antibody tests were negative, and the vaccine recipients had no prior SARS-CoV-2 infection. Their recognized antigens are unknown. The method was immunoSEQ multiplex PCR; TCRdb's version includes in-frame clones alone and lacks a portion of them. The sample lists tens of thousands of clones; around 76% were seen once. Source: CD4+ T cells from PBMCs cultured with SARS-CoV-2 spike peptides, taken before COVID-19 vaccination. The receptors derive from a human donor who received a COVID-19 vaccine.

A single count supports this clone. This chain uses TRBV28 with TRBJ1-4; tentatively, D is TRBD1 (5 bases). The CDR3 totals 12 residues. Between the trimmed V and J ends, which lost 5 bases and 8 bases, there was a span of 9 bases. From germline, CDR1 is MDHEN and CDR2 SYDVKM. In DNA, the CDR3 is TGTGCCAGCAGTCCACAGGTGGAAAAACTGTTTTTT. Protein: CASSPQVEKLFF.

This clone was found once. This chain uses TRBV12-3 or TRBV12-4 with TRBJ1-1; a weak D match, TRBD1 (5 bases). V was pared by 6 bases and J by 6 bases, with 14 bases between. This CDR3 region has 13 residues. The CDR3 protein is CASRKGPSPEAFF. The DNA of the CDR3 is TGTGCCAGCAGGAAGGGACCCAGCCCTGAAGCTTTCTTT.

The table lists this clone with a count of one. The chain joins TRBV7-2 to TRBJ2-3, with a possible D match to TRBD2 (5 bases). The V end was cut by 4 bases, the J end by 0 bases, with 8 bases between. The germline V gene encodes CDR1 SGHTA and CDR2 FQGNSA. The CDR3 is 14 amino acids. In nucleotides, the CDR3 is TGTGCCAGCAGCTCGCGGGTCAGCACAGATACGCAGTATTTT. Its translation: CASSSRVSTDTQYF.

This clone showed up just once. The genes are TRBV18 and TRBJ1-1; tentatively, D is TRBD1 (6 bases). Germline values: CDR1 KGHSH, CDR2 LQKENI. This CDR3 is built from 14 residues. V was pared by 0 bases and J by 5 bases, with 10 bases between. DNA for the CDR3: TGTGCCAGCTCACCACCTACAGGGAGAACTGAAGCTTTCTTT. Translation gives CASSPPTGRTEAFF.

This clone has only one observation. The genes are TRBV18 and TRBJ1-2, with D perhaps TRBD1 (5 bases). The CDR3 has 16 residues. In germline, CDR1 is KGHSH, CDR2 LQKENI. V was cut by 6 bases and J by 0 bases, with 17 bases left in between. The CDR3 loop is CASSRSSTATNYGYTF. CDR3 nucleotides: TGTGCCAGCTCCCGGTCTTCGACAGCAACTAACTATGGCTACACCTTC.

The V call is TRBV5-1, the J call TRBJ1-1; possible D gene TRBD1, 5 bases. Trimming pared 0 bases from V and 3 bases from J, leaving 18 bases between. This CDR3 spans 17 amino acids. Germline V lookup: CDR1 SGHRS, CDR2 YFSETQ. The CDR3 region is CASSLVFSRRGDTEAFF. CDR3 DNA sequence: TGCGCCAGCAGCTTGGTTTTTTCGAGGCGGGGGGACACTGAAGCTTTCTTT.

The chain has TRBV3-1 (or the pseudogene TRBV3-2) and TRBJ1-5; the match to TRBD1 covers 7 bases. The germline V gene encodes CDR1 LGHDT and CDR2 YNNKEL (reference sequence). V was clipped by 9 bases and J by 3 bases; unmatched bases: 2. The length of the CDR3 is 12 residues. The CDR3 DNA sequence: TGTGCCAGTGGACAGGTCAATCAGCCCCAGCATTTT. As protein: CASGQVNQPQHF.

The CDR3 DNA is TGTGCCAGCAGTGAACAGAGGGAAGATACGCAGTATTTT. This encodes CASSEQREDTQYF. The chain uses TRBV6-4 and TRBJ2-3; D may be TRBD2 (5 bases). Trimming stripped 3 bases from V and 5 bases from J, with 9 bases between. The CDR3 is made up of 13 amino acids. Germline V gene sequence: CDR1 MRHNA, CDR2 SNTAGT.

The chain employs TRBV6-5 and TRBJ1-5; no reliable D call. Per germline, CDR1 MNHEY and CDR2 SVGAGI. The CDR3 runs 13 residues. V gave up 0 bases and J gave up 4 bases, with 4 bases separating them. The CDR3 here is CASSYSKNQPQHF. The CDR3 bases are TGTGCCAGCAGTTACTCGAAGAATCAGCCCCAGCATTTT.

This clone appeared once. The chain is built from TRBV30 and TRBJ2-2, with a weak D call TRBD2 (6 bases). CDR1 GTSNPN and CDR2 SVGIG come from the germline V gene (reference sequence). V dropped 0 bases and J dropped 7 bases, with 12 bases sitting between them. This CDR3 has 14 amino acids. The CDR3 loop is CAWSVQTAGGELFF. The CDR3 DNA follows: TGTGCCTGGAGTGTACAAACAGCGGGCGGGGAGCTGTTTTTT.

This clone was recorded only once. This chain connects TRBV28 to TRBJ1-5, with TRBD1 identical over 9 bases. J gave up 7 bases and V 4 bases, and 11 bases lay outside the gene matches. Germline V gene data show CDR1 as MDHEN and CDR2 as SYDVKM. This CDR3 is built from 16 residues. The CDR3 sequence is CASSSGTGRTRQPQHF. The CDR3 DNA reads TGTGCCAGCAGTTCGGGGACAGGGAGGACGAGACAGCCCCAGCATTTT.

This sequence joins TRBV29-1 and TRBJ1-3; weak D call: TRBD1 (6 bases). Germline lookup yields CDR1 SQVTM and CDR2 ANQGSEA. This CDR3 has 12 residues. The ends were cut back, 6 bases at V and 6 bases at J, with 12 bases in the middle. CDR3 amino acids: CSVRTEVNTIYF. CDR3 DNA: TGCAGCGTGCGGACAGAAGTAAACACCATATATTTT.

CDR3 loop: CASSDPRTAGNTIYF. The CDR3 bases are TGTGCCAGCAGTGACCCCCGGACAGCTGGAAACACCATATATTTT. V gene TRBV25-1 combines with J gene TRBJ1-3; TRBD1 might be the D (6 bases). The CDR3 has 15 amino acids. Germline V lookup: CDR1 MGHDK, CDR2 SYGVNS. Trimming removed 3 bases at V and 2 bases at J, with 11 bases between.

The chain uses TRBV12-3 or TRBV12-4 and TRBJ2-1; D may match TRBD1 or TRBD2 (5 bases each). V dropped 5 bases and J dropped 6 bases, with 11 bases sitting between them. The CDR3 has 13 amino acids. The CDR3 DNA is TGTGCCAGCAGTCCCGGGACGCCCAATGAGCAGTTCTTC. Residues: CASSPGTPNEQFF.

The V call is TRBV6-1, the J call TRBJ2-1; TRBD1 agrees at 8 bases. V lost 3 bases to trimming and J lost 13 bases; unmatched junction nucleotides: 5. Per germline, CDR1 MNHNS and CDR2 SASEGT. This CDR3 is built from 12 residues. DNA for the CDR3: TGTGCCAGCAGTGATAGACAGGGGTTTCAGTTCTTC. Translation gives CASSDRQGFQFF.

The gene calls are TRBV5-1 and TRBJ1-2, with TRBD1 matching over 8 bases. The CDR3 runs 14 residues. Germline V gene lookup returns CDR1 SGHRS and CDR2 YFSETQ. V lost 5 bases to trimming and J lost 10 bases; unmatched junction nucleotides: 13. CDR3 amino acids: CASRPIQGARDYTF. In nucleotides, the CDR3 is TGCGCCAGCAGACCGATCCAGGGGGCCCGGGACTACACCTTC.

V and J are TRBV7-2 and TRBJ1-1, with D possibly being TRBD1 (5 bases). Trimming shortened V by 5 bases and J by 6 bases, and 16 bases separated the two germline ends. The CDR3 covers 14 residues. The germline gives CDR1 SGHTA, CDR2 FQGNSA. The CDR3 spells CASSPGAGFPEAFF. In DNA, the CDR3 is TGTGCCAGCAGCCCCGGGGCAGGGTTCCCTGAAGCTTTCTTT.

This chain joins TRBV14 and TRBJ2-3; unclear D gene. Germline values: CDR1 SGHDN, CDR2 FVKESK. The V end was cut by 1 base, the J end by 7 bases, with 6 bases between. The CDR3 has 12 amino acids. The CDR3 loop reads CASSQATHTQYF. The CDR3 bases are TGTGCCAGCAGCCAAGCCACCCATACGCAGTATTTT.

The chain is built from TRBV24-1 and TRBJ2-1; the D gene is possibly TRBD2 (5 bases). This CDR3 spans 14 amino acids. Germline loops: CDR1 KGHDR, CDR2 SFDVKD. V lost 2 bases, J lost 2 bases, and 6 bases lay in between. CDR3 region: CATSDSGTYNEQFF. The DNA of the CDR3 is TGTGCCACCAGTGATTCCGGGACCTACAATGAGCAGTTCTTC.

This clone counts as medium-sized. V is TRBV5-1 and J is TRBJ1-2; tentative D call: TRBD1 (5 bases). Germline CDR1 SGHRS, CDR2 YFSETQ. Trimming removed 0 bases at V and 5 bases at J, with 11 bases between. The CDR3 totals 14 residues. As DNA, the CDR3 is TGCGCCAGCAGCTTGGGGGACTTGAAGTATGGCTACACCTTC. As protein: CASSLGDLKYGYTF.

This chain joins TRBV7-9 and TRBJ1-3; D call uncertain. Germline CDR1 is SEHNR and CDR2 is FQNEAQ (reference sequence). V lost 1 base, J lost 6 bases, and 10 bases lay in between. CDR3 length: 14 amino acids. The CDR3 sequence: CASSLEGSENTIYF. CDR3 DNA sequence: TGTGCCAGCAGCTTAGAAGGGAGCGAAAACACCATATATTTT.

The chain is built from TRBV28 and TRBJ1-5; a weak D match, TRBD1 (5 bases). In germline, CDR1 is MDHEN, CDR2 SYDVKM. Trimming stripped 5 bases from V and 1 base from J, with 15 bases between. CDR3 size: 16 residues. The CDR3 nucleotides are TGTGCCAGCAGTCTCCAAGGCCGGGGGAGCAATCAGCCCCAGCATTTT. Translated, it gives CASSLQGRGSNQPQHF.